This T cell receptor (beta chain) was recovered during a study of PD-1 blockade in classical Hodgkin lymphoma. General study points: Relapsed/refractory patients reportedly had lower baseline diversity than newly diagnosed patients. Some patients started nivolumab under 1 year after ASCT, and they were excluded.

Time point reported: cycle 4 day 1 (C4D1), after less than 7 weeks of nivolumab. Relapse after autologous stem cell transplantation occurred in every patient, and brentuximab vedotin exposure varied. Relapsed/refractory classical Hodgkin lymphoma patients had complete, partial or progressive responses. Germline V gene lookup returns CDR1 SGHDT and CDR2 YYEEEE. CDR3 length: 13 residues. V was clipped by 5 bases and J by 3 bases, with 12 bases between them. This table comes from immunoSEQ multiplex PCR, and its TCRdb copy is limited to in-frame clones, with some not included. The sample lists just over 20,000 clones; 60% to 75% were seen once. Worth noting for this clone: Its antigen is not known.

This clonotype originated in a human donor with classical Hodgkin lymphoma. The genes are TRBV5-6 and TRBJ2-7; no clear D gene. The sample in question was peripheral blood mononuclear cells (PBMCs), obtained before the fourth cycle of nivolumab. In DNA form, the CDR3 reads TGTGCCAGCAGTAGAAAATCCTTCTACGAGCAGTACTTC. Translating gives CASSRKSFYEQYF.